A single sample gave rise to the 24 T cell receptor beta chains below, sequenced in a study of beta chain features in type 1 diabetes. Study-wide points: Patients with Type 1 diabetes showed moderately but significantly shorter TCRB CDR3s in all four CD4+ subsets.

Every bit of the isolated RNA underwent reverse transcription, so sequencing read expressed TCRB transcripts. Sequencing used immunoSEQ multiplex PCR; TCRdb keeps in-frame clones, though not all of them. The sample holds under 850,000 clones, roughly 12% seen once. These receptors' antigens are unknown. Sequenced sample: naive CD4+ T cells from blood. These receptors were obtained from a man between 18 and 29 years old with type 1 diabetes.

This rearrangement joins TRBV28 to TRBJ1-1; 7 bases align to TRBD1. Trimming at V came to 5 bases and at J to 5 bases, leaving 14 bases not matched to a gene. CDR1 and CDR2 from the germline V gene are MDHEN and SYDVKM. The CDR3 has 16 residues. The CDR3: CASSPRQGSRRTEAFF. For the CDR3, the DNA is TGTGCCAGCAGTCCCCGACAGGGATCAAGACGGACTGAAGCTTTCTTT.

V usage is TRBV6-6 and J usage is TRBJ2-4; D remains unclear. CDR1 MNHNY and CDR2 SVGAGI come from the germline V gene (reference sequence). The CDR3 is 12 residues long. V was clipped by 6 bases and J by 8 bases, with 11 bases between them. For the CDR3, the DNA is TGTGCCAGCAGCGCGTATGGGGACATTCAGTACTTC. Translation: CASSAYGDIQYF.

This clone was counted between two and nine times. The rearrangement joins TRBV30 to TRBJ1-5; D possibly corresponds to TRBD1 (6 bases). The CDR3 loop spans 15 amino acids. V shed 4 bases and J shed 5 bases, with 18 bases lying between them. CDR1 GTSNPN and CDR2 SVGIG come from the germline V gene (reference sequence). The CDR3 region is CAWTHGGGSYQPQHF. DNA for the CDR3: TGTGCCTGGACCCACGGAGGGGGGAGTTATCAGCCCCAGCATTTT. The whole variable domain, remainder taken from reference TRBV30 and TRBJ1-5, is SQTIHQWPATLVQPVGSPLSLECTVEGTSNPNLYWYRQAAGRGLQLLFYSVGIGQISSEVPQNLSASRPQDRQFILSSKKLLLSDSGFYLCAWTHGGGSYQPQHFGDGTRLSIL.

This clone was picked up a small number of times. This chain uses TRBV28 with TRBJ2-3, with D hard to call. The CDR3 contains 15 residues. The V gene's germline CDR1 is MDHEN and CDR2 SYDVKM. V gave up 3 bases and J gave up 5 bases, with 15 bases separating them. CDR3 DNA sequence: TGTGCCAGCAGTTTCGGTCGTAGGGTAGTAGATACGCAGTATTTT. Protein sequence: CASSFGRRVVDTQYF.

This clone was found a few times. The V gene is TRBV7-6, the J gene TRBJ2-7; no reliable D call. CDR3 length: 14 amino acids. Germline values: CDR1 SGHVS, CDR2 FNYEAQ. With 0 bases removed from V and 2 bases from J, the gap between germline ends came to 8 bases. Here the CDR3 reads CASSLAGEPYEQYF. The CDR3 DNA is TGTGCCAGCAGCTTAGCTGGGGAACCCTACGAGCAGTACTTC. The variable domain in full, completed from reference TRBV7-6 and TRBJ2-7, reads GAGVSQSPRYKVTKRGQDVALRCDPISGHVSLYWYRQALGQGPEFLTYFNYEAQQDKSGLPNDRFSAERPEGSISTLTIQRTEQRDSAMYRCASSLAGEPYEQYFGPGTRLTVT.

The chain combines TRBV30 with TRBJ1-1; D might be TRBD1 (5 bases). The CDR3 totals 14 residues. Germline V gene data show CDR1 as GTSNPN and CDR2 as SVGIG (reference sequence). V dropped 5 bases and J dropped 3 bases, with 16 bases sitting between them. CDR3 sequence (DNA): TGTGCCTGGGCCCCCGGTAGAGGGGACACTGAAGCTTTCTTT. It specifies CAWAPGRGDTEAFF. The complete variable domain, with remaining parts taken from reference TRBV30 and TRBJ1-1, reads SQTIHQWPATLVQPVGSPLSLECTVEGTSNPNLYWYRQAAGRGLQLLFYSVGIGQISSEVPQNLSASRPQDRQFILSSKKLLLSDSGFYLCAWAPGRGDTEAFFGQGTRLTVV.

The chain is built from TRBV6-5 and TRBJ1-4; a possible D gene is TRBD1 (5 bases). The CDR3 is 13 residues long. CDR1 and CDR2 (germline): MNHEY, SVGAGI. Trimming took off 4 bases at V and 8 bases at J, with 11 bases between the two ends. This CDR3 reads CASSSTPGEKLFF. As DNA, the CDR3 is TGTGCCAGCAGTTCCACACCAGGGGAAAAACTGTTTTTT.

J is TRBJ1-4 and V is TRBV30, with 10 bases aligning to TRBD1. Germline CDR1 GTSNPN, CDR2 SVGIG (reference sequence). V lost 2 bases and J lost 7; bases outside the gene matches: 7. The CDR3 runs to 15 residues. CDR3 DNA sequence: TGTGCCTGGAGTAGGGGGACAGGGGCTGGTGAAAAACTGTTTTTT. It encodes CAWSRGTGAGEKLFF.

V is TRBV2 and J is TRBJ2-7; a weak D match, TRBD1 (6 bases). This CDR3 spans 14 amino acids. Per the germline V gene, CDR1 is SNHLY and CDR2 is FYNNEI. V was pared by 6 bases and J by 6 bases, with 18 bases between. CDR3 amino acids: CASRRDIPSSEQYF. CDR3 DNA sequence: TGTGCCAGCAGGAGGGACATTCCGTCAAGCGAGCAGTACTTC.

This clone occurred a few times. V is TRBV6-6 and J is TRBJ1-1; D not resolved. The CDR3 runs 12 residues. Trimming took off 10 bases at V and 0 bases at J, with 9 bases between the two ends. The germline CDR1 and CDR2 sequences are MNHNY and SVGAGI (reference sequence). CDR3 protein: CATGRMNTEAFF. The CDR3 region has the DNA TGTGCCACCGGACGGATGAACACTGAAGCTTTCTTT.

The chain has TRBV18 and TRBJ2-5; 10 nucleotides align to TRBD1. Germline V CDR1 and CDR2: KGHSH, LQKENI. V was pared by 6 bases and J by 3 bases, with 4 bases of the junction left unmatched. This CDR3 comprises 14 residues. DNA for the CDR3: TGTGCCAGCTCTGCCGGGACAGGGGAAGAGACCCAGTACTTC. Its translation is CASSAGTGEETQYF.

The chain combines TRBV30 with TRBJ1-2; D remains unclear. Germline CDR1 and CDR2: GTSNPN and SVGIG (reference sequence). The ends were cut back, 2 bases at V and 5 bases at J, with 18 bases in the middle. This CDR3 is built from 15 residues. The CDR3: CAWSPLFDGGYGYTF. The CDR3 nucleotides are TGTGCCTGGAGTCCCCTTTTTGATGGAGGGTATGGCTACACCTTC.

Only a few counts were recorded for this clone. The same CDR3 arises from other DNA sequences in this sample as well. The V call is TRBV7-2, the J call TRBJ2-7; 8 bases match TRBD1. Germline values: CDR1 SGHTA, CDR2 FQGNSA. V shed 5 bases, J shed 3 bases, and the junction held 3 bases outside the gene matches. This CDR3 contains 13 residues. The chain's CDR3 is CASSPGTGYEQYF. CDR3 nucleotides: TGTGCCAGCAGCCCGGGGACAGGCTACGAGCAGTACTTC.

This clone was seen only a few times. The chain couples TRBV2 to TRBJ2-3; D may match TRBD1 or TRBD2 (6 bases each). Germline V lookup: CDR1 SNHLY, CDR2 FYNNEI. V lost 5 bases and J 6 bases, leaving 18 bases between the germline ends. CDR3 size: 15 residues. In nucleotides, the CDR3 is TGTGCCAGCAGTTACCGGGGGCCCCGTTTGGATACGCAGTATTTT. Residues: CASSYRGPRLDTQYF. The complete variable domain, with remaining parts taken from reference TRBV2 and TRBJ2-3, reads EPEVTQTPSHQVTQMGQEVILRCVPISNHLYFYWYRQILGQKVEFLVSFYNNEISEKSEIFDDQFSVERPDGSNFTLKIRSTKLEDSAMYFCASSYRGPRLDTQYFGPGTRLTVL.

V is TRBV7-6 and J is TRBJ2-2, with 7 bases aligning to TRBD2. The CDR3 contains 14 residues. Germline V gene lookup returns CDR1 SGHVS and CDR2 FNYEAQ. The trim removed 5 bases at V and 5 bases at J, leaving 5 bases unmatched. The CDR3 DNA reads TGTGCCAGCAGCCGGGGAGGGTGGACCGGGGAGCTGTTTTTT. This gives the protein CASSRGGWTGELFF.

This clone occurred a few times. The CDR3 here is CASTLGVDGYTF. The CDR3 nucleotides read TGTGCCAGCACCCTCGGGGTAGATGGCTACACCTTC. The rearrangement uses TRBV2 and TRBJ1-2, with D hard to call. Germline V CDR1 and CDR2: SNHLY, FYNNEI. The CDR3 consists of 12 residues. Trimming left V 7 bases short and J 6 bases short, with 12 bases between.

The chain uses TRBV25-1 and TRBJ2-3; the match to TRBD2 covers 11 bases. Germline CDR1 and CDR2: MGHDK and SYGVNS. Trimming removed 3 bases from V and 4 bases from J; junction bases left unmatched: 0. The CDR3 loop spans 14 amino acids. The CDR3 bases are TGTGCCAGCAGTGAGGGACTAGCGGCAGATACGCAGTATTTT. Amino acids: CASSEGLAADTQYF.

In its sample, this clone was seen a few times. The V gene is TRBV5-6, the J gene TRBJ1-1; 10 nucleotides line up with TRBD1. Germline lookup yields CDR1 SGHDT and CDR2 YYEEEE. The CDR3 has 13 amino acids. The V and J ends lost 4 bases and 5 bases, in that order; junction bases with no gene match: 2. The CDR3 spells CASSPDRGTEAFF. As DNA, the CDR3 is TGTGCCAGCAGCCCGGACAGGGGGACTGAAGCTTTCTTT.

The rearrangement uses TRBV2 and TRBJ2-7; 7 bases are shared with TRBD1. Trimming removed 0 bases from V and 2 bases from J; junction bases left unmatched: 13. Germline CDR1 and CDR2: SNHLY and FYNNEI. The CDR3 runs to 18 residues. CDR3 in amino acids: CASSEALLFRDSPYEQYF. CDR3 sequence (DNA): TGTGCCAGCAGTGAAGCGCTTTTGTTTAGGGACAGTCCCTACGAGCAGTACTTC.

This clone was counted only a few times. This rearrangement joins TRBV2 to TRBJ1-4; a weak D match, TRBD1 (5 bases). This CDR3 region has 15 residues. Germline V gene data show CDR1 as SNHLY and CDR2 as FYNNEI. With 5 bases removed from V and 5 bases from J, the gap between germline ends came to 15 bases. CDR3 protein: CASSKSGLENEKLFF. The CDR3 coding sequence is TGTGCCAGCAGTAAGTCAGGGTTGGAAAATGAAAAACTGTTTTTT.

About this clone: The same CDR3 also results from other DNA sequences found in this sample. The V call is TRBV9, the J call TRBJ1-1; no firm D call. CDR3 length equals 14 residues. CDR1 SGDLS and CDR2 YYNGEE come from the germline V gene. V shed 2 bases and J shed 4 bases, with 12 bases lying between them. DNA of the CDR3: TGTGCCAGCAGCGTGGGGAGGGAGGGCACTGAAGCTTTCTTT. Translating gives CASSVGREGTEAFF.

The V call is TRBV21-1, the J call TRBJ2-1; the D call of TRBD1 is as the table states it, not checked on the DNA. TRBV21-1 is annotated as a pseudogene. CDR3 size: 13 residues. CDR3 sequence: CTSSRHPDNEQFF. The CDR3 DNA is TGTACCAGCAGCAGACATCCGGACAATGAGCAGTTCTTC.

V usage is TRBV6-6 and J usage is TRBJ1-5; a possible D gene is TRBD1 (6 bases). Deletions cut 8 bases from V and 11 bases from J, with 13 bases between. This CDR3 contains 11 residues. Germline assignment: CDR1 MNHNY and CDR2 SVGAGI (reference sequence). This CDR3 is CASEGELAQHF. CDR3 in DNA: TGTGCCAGCGAGGGGGAATTGGCCCAGCATTTT.

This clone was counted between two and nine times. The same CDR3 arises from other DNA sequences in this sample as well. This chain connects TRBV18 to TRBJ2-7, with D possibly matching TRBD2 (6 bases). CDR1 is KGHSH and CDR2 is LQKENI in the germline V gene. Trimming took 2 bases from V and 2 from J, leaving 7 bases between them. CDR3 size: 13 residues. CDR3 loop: CASSPGGTYEQYF. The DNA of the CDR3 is TGTGCCAGCTCACCAGGCGGGACCTACGAGCAGTACTTC.